This T cell receptor (beta chain) is drawn from a study of blood T cell repertoires in COVID-19. Background on the study: T cells, B-cell-depleted T cells, or PBMCs supplied cDNA or gDNA.

As handled by the study authors: Amplification from reference gene primers served as the basis for estimated nucleated cell counts. Clones were sequenced by immunoSEQ multiplex PCR, and TCRdb holds only the in-frame ones, with some missing. That table furnishes V, J and clone size, whereas the DNA furnished D and trimming. Of about 160,000 clones detected, 84% appear once; the ten largest clones hold 7.5% to 9.5%. The CDR3 has 14 amino acids. J gave up 6 bases and V 4 bases, and 6 bases lay outside the gene matches. Germline CDR1 SNHLY, CDR2 FYNNEI. The sample was peripheral blood. This receptor was identified in a man aged 40-49 years who had recovered from COVID-19. This chain links TRBV2 with TRBJ2-1, with 7 bases matching TRBD2. CDR3 sequence reads: CASSASGVVNEQFF. The CDR3 DNA reads as TGTGCCAGCAGTGCGAGCGGGGTTGTCAATGAGCAGTTCTTC. Complete variable domain (other parts from reference TRBV2 and TRBJ2-1): EPEVTQTPSHQVTQMGQEVILRCVPISNHLYFYWYRQILGQKVEFLVSFYNNEISEKSEIFDDQFSVERPDGSNFTLKIRSTKLEDSAMYFCASSASGVVNEQFFGPGTRLTVL.